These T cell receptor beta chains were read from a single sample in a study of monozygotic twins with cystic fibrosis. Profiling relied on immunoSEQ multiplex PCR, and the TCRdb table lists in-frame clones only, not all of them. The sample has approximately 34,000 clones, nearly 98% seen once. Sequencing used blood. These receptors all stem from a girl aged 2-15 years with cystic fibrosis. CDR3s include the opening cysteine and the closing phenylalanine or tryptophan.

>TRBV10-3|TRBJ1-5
CAISEGMGRDQPQHF
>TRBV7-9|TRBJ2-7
CASSLNSGSWGEYEQYF
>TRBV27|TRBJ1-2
CASSTSDRGPGYTF
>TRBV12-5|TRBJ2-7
CASGKRGPSYEQYF
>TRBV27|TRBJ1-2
CASSYRGQGFIYGYTF
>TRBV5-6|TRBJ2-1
CASSPPGGAGYNEQFF
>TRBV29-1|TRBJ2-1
CSLWGAEKGNEQFF
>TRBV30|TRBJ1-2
CAWRGSGGSYGYTF
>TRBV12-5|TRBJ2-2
CASGLVAVGNTGELFF
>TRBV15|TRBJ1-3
CATSRSLSKLSGNTIYF
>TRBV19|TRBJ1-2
CARTGGYGYTF
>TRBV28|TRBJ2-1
CAGRTRNEQFF
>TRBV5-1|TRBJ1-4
CATQLYAGAPTEKLFF
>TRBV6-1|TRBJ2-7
CASSESGESSYEQYF
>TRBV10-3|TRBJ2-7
CAIRALRGEQYF
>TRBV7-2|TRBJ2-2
CASSLHGPSGELFF
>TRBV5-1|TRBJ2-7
CASSLEGGGHEQYF
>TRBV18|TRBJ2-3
CASSPGQGYTDTQYF
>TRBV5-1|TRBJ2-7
CASSLAATSGSYEQYF
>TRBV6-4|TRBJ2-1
CASSLLAGGPGEQFF
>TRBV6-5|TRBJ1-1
CASRSGQGKAEAFF
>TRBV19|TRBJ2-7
CASTSGNEQYF
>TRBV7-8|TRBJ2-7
CASSPRQGPLAEQYF
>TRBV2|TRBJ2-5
CASKGAGGPETQYF
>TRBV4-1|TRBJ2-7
CASSQAGGMSYEQYF
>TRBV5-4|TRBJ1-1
CASSSPSAANTEAFF
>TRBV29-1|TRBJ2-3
CSVTQLGTQYF